The 12 T cell receptor beta chains listed next were all sequenced from one sample in a study of CD8 T cells in Susac syndrome. Random hexamers primed reverse transcription of about 0.45 to 1 ug RNA. From the immunoSEQ multiplex PCR reads, TCRdb called clonotypes with MiXCR, one entry per CDR3 protein. The sample lists about 290,000 distinct CDR3 sequences, approximately 85% seen once, with 0.21% in the top ten. Material: CD8+ T cells from PBMCs. The origin of the receptors is a human donor with multiple sclerosis.

CDR3 protein: CASSPLLWGGNSPLHF. The CDR3 nucleotides are TGTGCCAGCAGCCCGCTTTTATGGGGTGGTAATTCACCCCTCCACTTT. J is TRBJ1-6 and V is TRBV27; D is undetermined. The CDR3 is 16 residues long. Deletions cut 6 bases from V and 6 bases from J, with 18 bases between. Germline loops: CDR1 MNHEY, CDR2 SMNVEV (reference sequence).

This chain joins TRBV15 and TRBJ1-5; D may be TRBD1 (5 bases). Germline V gives CDR1 LNHNV, CDR2 YYDKDF (reference sequence). The CDR3 spans 17 residues. Trimming stripped 3 bases from V and 2 bases from J, with 17 bases between. CDR3 bases: TGTGCCACCAGCAGGGCCCCTGGGATGGGGGGCAATCAGCCCCAGCATTTT. It encodes CATSRAPGMGGNQPQHF.

This sequence joins TRBV6-5 and TRBJ1-2; 7 positions agree with TRBD1. This CDR3 contains 13 residues. The J segment lost 5 bases and the V segment lost 6 bases, leaving 6 bases of the junction unmatched. Germline V gives CDR1 MNHEY, CDR2 SVGAGI. The CDR3 DNA follows: TGTGCCAGCAGCTGGGACAGCGGGTATGGCTACACCTTC. As protein: CASSWDSGYGYTF.

The chain has TRBV27 and TRBJ1-5; D not resolved. Germline V gene sequence: CDR1 MNHEY, CDR2 SMNVEV (reference sequence). Trimming shortened V by 3 bases and J by 4 bases, and 7 bases separated the two germline ends. This CDR3 contains 13 residues. The CDR3 loop reads CASSFGLNQPQHF. CDR3 coding DNA: TGTGCCAGCAGTTTTGGGCTTAATCAGCCCCAGCATTTT.

The V gene is TRBV5-4, the J gene TRBJ2-7; TRBD2 matches 7 bases. Germline assignment: CDR1 SGHNT and CDR2 YYREEE (reference sequence). The CDR3 runs to 13 residues. The junction had 6 bases not matched to a gene; V was cut back by 2 bases and J by 7 bases. CDR3 in DNA: TGTGCCAGCAGCTTTCCTCTTAGCGGGGAGCAGTACTTC. Encoded protein: CASSFPLSGEQYF.

The chain links TRBV9 to TRBJ2-4; TRBD1 matches 8 bases. V lost 0 bases, J lost 9 bases, and 20 bases stayed unmatched. The CDR3 covers 19 residues. From germline, CDR1 is SGDLS and CDR2 YYNGEE. The CDR3 reads CASSVGILSGTGGGSIQYF. The CDR3 region has the DNA TGTGCCAGCAGCGTAGGGATTCTTTCCGGGACAGGTGGGGGGAGCATTCAGTACTTC.

CDR3 region: CASSLDRDGQPQHF. CDR3 bases: TGCGCCAGCAGCTTGGACAGGGACGGTCAGCCCCAGCATTTT. This chain links TRBV5-1 with TRBJ1-5; possible D gene TRBD1, 6 bases. Deletions cut 0 bases from V and 6 bases from J, with 10 bases between. The CDR3 totals 14 residues. CDR1 and CDR2 from the germline V gene are SGHRS and YFSETQ. The whole variable domain, remainder taken from reference TRBV5-1 and TRBJ1-5, is KAGVTQTPRYLIKTRGQQVTLSCSPISGHRSVSWYQQTPGQGLQFLFEYFSETQRNKGNFPGRFSGRQFSNSRSEMNVSTLELGDSALYLCASSLDRDGQPQHFGDGTRLSIL.

The chain couples TRBV4-1 to TRBJ2-1; D gene uncertain. The CDR3 has 15 amino acids. Germline assignment: CDR1 MGHRA and CDR2 YSYEKL. Trimming pared 1 base from V and 5 bases from J, leaving 12 bases between. CDR3 amino acids: CASSQVQSINNEQFF. The CDR3 DNA reads TGCGCCAGCAGCCAAGTTCAGTCTATCAACAATGAGCAGTTCTTC.

The CDR3: CASSDVHYEQYF. The CDR3 DNA reads TGTGCCAGCAGTGACGTCCACTACGAGCAGTACTTC. The chain is built from TRBV6-1 and TRBJ2-7; D unclear. With 3 bases removed from V and 3 bases from J, the gap between germline ends came to 6 bases. This CDR3 has 12 residues. Per the germline V gene, CDR1 is MNHNS and CDR2 is SASEGT.

The chain has TRBV19 and TRBJ2-1, with D possibly TRBD2 on 5 matching bases. Germline V gives CDR1 LNHDA, CDR2 SQIVND (reference sequence). The CDR3 is 15 residues long. V was pared by 5 bases and J by 4 bases, with 15 bases between. CDR3 protein: CASSPSGARYNEQFF. The CDR3 DNA is TGTGCCAGTAGTCCGAGCGGTGCACGGTACAATGAGCAGTTCTTC.

This clonotype has only a few counts. The chain combines TRBV20-1 with TRBJ2-7, with 10 bases fitting TRBD2. Germline V gene lookup returns CDR1 DFQATT and CDR2 SNEGSKA (reference sequence). The V and J ends lost 4 bases and 4 bases, in that order; junction bases with no gene match: 7. The CDR3 loop spans 14 amino acids. DNA for the CDR3: TGCAGTGCTAAAACTAGCGGGAACGGATACGAGCAGTACTTC. Translated: CSAKTSGNGYEQYF.

V is TRBV14 and J is TRBJ1-3; no firm D call. The CDR3 has 12 amino acids. Germline V gene data show CDR1 as SGHDN and CDR2 as FVKESK. V lost 3 bases to trimming and J lost 2 bases, with 2 bases between them. The CDR3 loop reads CASSQTGNTIYF. The CDR3 DNA reads as TGTGCCAGCAGCCAGACTGGAAACACCATATATTTT.